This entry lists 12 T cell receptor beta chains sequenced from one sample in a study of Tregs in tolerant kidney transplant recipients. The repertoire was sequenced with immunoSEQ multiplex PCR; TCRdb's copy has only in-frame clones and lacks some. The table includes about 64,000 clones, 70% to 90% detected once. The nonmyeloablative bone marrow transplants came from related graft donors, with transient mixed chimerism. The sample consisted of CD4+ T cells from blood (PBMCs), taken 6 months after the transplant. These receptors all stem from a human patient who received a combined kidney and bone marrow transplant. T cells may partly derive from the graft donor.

CDR3 bases: TGTGCCTGGACCCCGGGGATTTGGTCACCCCTCCACTTT. This encodes CAWTPGIWSPLHF. This rearrangement joins TRBV30 to TRBJ1-6; no clear D gene. The V end was cut by 4 bases, the J end by 10 bases, with 14 bases between. This CDR3 has 13 residues. CDR1 GTSNPN and CDR2 SVGIG come from the germline V gene (reference sequence).

The CDR3, as DNA: TGTGCCAGCTCACTCCGAGCGGTCGTGGGTAATGAAAAACTGTTTTTT. This encodes CASSLRAVVGNEKLFF. This chain uses TRBV18 with TRBJ1-4, with D uncertain. V dropped 4 bases and J dropped 4 bases, with 16 bases sitting between them. The germline V gene has CDR1 KGHSH and CDR2 LQKENI. This CDR3 is built from 16 residues.

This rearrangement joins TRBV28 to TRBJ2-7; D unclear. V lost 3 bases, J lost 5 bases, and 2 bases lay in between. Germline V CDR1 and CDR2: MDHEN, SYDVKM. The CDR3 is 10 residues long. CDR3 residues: CASSFNEQYF. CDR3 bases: TGTGCCAGCAGTTTTAACGAGCAGTACTTC. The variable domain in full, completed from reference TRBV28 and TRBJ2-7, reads DVKVTQSSRYLVKRTGEKVFLECVQDMDHENMFWYRQDPGLGLRLIYFSYDVKMKEKGDIPEGYSVSREKKERFSLILESASTNQTSMYLCASSFNEQYFGPGTRLTVT.

Here the CDR3 reads CASSLALDRTYTYEQYF. The CDR3 DNA follows: TGCGCCAGCAGCTTGGCGCTGGACAGGACGTATACCTACGAGCAGTACTTC. The chain combines TRBV5-1 with TRBJ2-7; 7 bases are a match to TRBD1. From germline, CDR1 is SGHRS and CDR2 YFSETQ. The length of the CDR3 is 17 residues. V was clipped by 0 bases and J by 2 bases; unmatched bases: 11.

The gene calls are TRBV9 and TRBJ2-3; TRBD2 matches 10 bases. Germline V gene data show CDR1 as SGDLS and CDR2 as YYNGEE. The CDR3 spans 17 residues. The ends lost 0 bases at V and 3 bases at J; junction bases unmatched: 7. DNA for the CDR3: TGTGCCAGCAGCGTAGAAGGGACTAGCGTGTCTACAGATACGCAGTATTTT. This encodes CASSVEGTSVSTDTQYF.

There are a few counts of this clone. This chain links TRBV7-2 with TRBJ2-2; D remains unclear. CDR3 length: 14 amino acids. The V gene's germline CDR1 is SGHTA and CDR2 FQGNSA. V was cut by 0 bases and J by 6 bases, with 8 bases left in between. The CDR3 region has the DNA TGTGCCAGCAGCTTAGCAATTGAGGCCGGGGAGCTGTTTTTT. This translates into CASSLAIEAGELFF. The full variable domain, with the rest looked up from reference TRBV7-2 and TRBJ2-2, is GAGVSQSPSNKVTEKGKDVELRCDPISGHTALYWYRQSLGQGLEFLIYFQGNSAPDKSGLPSDRFSAERTGGSVSTLTIQRTQQEDSAVYLCASSLAIEAGELFFGEGSRLTVL.

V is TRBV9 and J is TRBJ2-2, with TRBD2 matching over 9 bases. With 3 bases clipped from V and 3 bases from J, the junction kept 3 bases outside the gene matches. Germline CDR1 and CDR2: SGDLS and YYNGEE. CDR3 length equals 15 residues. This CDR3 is CASSATSGYTGELFF. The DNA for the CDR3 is TGTGCCAGCAGCGCCACTAGCGGGTACACCGGGGAGCTGTTTTTT.

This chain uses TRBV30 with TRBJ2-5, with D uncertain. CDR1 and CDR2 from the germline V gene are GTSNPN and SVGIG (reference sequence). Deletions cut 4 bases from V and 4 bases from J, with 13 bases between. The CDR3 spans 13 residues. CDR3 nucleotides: TGTGCCTGGAATTACCCTGGGCGAGAGACCCAGTACTTC. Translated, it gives CAWNYPGRETQYF.

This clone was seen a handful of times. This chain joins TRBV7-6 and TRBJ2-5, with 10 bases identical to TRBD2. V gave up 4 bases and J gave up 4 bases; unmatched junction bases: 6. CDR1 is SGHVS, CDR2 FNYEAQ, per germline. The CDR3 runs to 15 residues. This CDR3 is CASSWLASGRETQYF. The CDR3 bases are TGTGCCAGCAGCTGGCTGGCTAGCGGGAGAGAGACCCAGTACTTC. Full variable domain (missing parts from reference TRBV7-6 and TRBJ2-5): GAGVSQSPRYKVTKRGQDVALRCDPISGHVSLYWYRQALGQGPEFLTYFNYEAQQDKSGLPNDRFSAERPEGSISTLTIQRTEQRDSAMYRCASSWLASGRETQYFGPGTRLLVL.

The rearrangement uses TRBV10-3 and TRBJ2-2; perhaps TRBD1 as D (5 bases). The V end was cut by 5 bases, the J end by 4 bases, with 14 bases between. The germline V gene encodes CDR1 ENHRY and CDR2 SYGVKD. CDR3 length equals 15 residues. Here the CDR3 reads CAISPGSSTTGELFF. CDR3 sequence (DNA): TGTGCCATCAGTCCAGGGTCTTCGACCACCGGGGAGCTGTTTTTT.

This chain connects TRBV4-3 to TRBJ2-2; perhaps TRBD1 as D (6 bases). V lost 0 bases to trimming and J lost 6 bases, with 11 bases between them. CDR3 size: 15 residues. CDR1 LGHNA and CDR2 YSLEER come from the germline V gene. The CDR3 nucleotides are TGCGCCAGCAGCCAAGATCCCAGGGGCTCCGGGGAGCTGTTTTTT. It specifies CASSQDPRGSGELFF.

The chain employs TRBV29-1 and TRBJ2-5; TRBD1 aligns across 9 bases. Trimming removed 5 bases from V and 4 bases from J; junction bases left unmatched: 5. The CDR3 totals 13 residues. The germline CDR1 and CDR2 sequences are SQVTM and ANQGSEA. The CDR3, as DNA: TGCAGCGTTAAGGACAGGGGCACAGAGACCCAGTACTTC. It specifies CSVKDRGTETQYF.